This T cell receptor (beta chain) derives from a study of blood T cell repertoires in COVID-19. The overall study: From the United States, Italy and Spain came samples of acute and convalescent COVID-19. PBMCs, B-cell-depleted T cells, or T cells were the source of the cDNA or gDNA that made up the material.

This clone was picked up a small number of times. The CDR3 covers 12 residues. Per germline, CDR1 MDHEN and CDR2 SYDVKM. V lost 4 bases and J 4 bases, leaving 7 bases between the germline ends. Authors' analysis steps: Quantification of nucleated cells was approximated via reference gene primer amplification. Here immunoSEQ multiplex PCR was the method, and the copy in TCRdb shows in-frame clones only, minus some. V and J calls and clone size are those listed in that table; D and trimming were worked out from the DNA. The data show about 76,000 clones, roughly 90% seen once. The clonotype was recovered from a man aged 45 to 65 with acute or convalescent COVID-19. V usage is TRBV28 and J usage is TRBJ1-2; D call uncertain. The source material was peripheral blood. The CDR3 loop is CASSSGSYGYTF. Here the CDR3 DNA reads TGTGCCAGCAGTTCCGGGAGCTATGGCTACACCTTC.